Below are 13 T cell receptor beta chains sequenced from a single sample in a study of spatial heterogeneity in lung cancer. Study-wide results and limits: Intratumoral expanded alpha and beta TCR counts were found to track tumor mutation counts.

Their antigen targets remain unknown. TCRdb passed the 5' RACE reads through MiXCR, listing each CDR3 protein once. The table has 100,000 to 110,000 distinct CDR3 sequences, 3.5% to 5% seen once. As for time point: sample taken at primary tumor resection. The sequenced sample was lung tumor tissue, obtained at surgery. These receptors came from a male donor with early-stage non-small cell lung cancer.

Many counts were recorded for this clonotype. The CDR3 coding sequence is TGCGCCAGCAGCCACACCGGGACAGGGGATTTCTATGGCTACACCTTC. It specifies CASSHTGTGDFYGYTF. The chain links TRBV4-1 to TRBJ1-2, with 10 nucleotides matching TRBD1. V lost 3 bases to trimming and J lost 4 bases; unmatched junction nucleotides: 8. CDR1 is MGHRA and CDR2 is YSYEKL in the germline V gene. The CDR3 extends over 16 amino acids.

The sample holds many counts of this clonotype. CDR3 sequence reads: CASSLVGADTEAFF. CDR3 sequence (DNA): TGTGCCAGCAGTTTAGTAGGAGCGGACACTGAAGCTTTCTTT. The V and J genes are TRBV28 and TRBJ1-1; D not certain. The CDR3 covers 14 residues. The V gene's germline CDR1 is MDHEN and CDR2 SYDVKM. V was pared by 2 bases and J by 3 bases, with 10 bases between.

The table lists this clonotype with a few counts. The chain employs TRBV6-5 and TRBJ2-7, with TRBD1 matching 7 bases. The germline V gene encodes CDR1 MNHEY and CDR2 SVGAGI. V was clipped by 0 bases and J by 4 bases; unmatched bases: 3. This CDR3 comprises 14 residues. CDR3 protein: CASSYSRDSYEQYF. The CDR3 nucleotides are TGTGCCAGCAGTTACTCAAGGGACAGTTACGAGCAGTACTTC.

V usage is TRBV29-1 and J usage is TRBJ2-3, with 9 bases aligning to TRBD2. Looked up from germline, CDR1 is SQVTM and CDR2 is ANQGSEA. Unmatched junction bases numbered 6, after V lost 2 bases and J lost 3 bases. The CDR3 covers 15 residues. CDR3 amino acids: CSVELLAGGTDTQYF. CDR3 nucleotide sequence: TGCAGCGTTGAACTACTAGCGGGTGGAACAGATACGCAGTATTTT.

This clonotype was found many times. The genes are TRBV2 and TRBJ1-4, with 7 bases identical to TRBD1. J gave up 8 bases and V 4 bases, and 7 bases lay outside the gene matches. The germline V gene encodes CDR1 SNHLY and CDR2 FYNNEI. The CDR3 is 14 amino acids. The CDR3 bases are TGTGCCAGCAGTGGAAACAGGGGCGGAGAAAAACTGTTTTTT. It translates to CASSGNRGGEKLFF. Filled out from reference TRBV2 and TRBJ1-4, the complete variable domain reads EPEVTQTPSHQVTQMGQEVILRCVPISNHLYFYWYRQILGQKVEFLVSFYNNEISEKSEIFDDQFSVERPDGSNFTLKIRSTKLEDSAMYFCASSGNRGGEKLFFGSGTQLSVL.

This clonotype was counted at least ten times. The rearrangement joins TRBV20-1 to TRBJ2-7; TRBD2 matches 8 bases. V lost 0 bases to trimming and J lost 6 bases; unmatched junction nucleotides: 10. CDR3 length equals 15 residues. CDR1 and CDR2 from the germline V gene are DFQATT and SNEGSKA (reference sequence). CDR3 in DNA: TGCAGTGCTAGAGATTTGAACGGGAGGGCCGGCGAGCAGTACTTC. This translates into CSARDLNGRAGEQYF.

On this clonotype: This clone may be a read error of a much larger clone one base away. The V call is TRBV4-1, the J call TRBJ2-1; D is unclear. V lost 2 bases, J lost 10 bases, and 15 bases lay in between. Germline CDR1 is MGHRA and CDR2 is YSYEKL. This CDR3 is 14 amino acids long. The CDR3 loop reads CASSQNKIIGEQFF. The CDR3 DNA follows: TGCGCCAGCAGCCAAAATAAGATTATAGGGGAGCAGTTCTTC.

V is TRBV29-1 and J is TRBJ2-7, with 12 bases lining up with TRBD1. There are 16 residues in the CDR3. In germline, CDR1 is SQVTM, CDR2 ANQGSEA. V trimming: 2 bases; J trimming: 5 bases; junction bases outside the gene matches: 10. This CDR3 is CSVELNLGDRGHEQYF. In DNA form, the CDR3 reads TGCAGCGTTGAACTCAATTTGGGGGACAGGGGGCACGAGCAGTACTTC.

The V and J genes are TRBV27 and TRBJ2-1, with 12 nucleotides matching TRBD2. The CDR3 runs to 19 residues. CDR1 and CDR2 from the germline V gene are MNHEY and SMNVEV (reference sequence). Losses at the gene ends were 4 bases for V and 1 base for J; bases not matched to a gene: 11. The CDR3 region is CASSSPGLAGRRSYNEQFF. The CDR3 bases are TGTGCCAGCAGTTCTCCCGGACTAGCGGGGCGGCGGTCCTACAATGAGCAGTTCTTC.

In its sample, this clonotype was seen many times. The chain combines TRBV28 with TRBJ2-6; D gene ambiguous. The CDR3 totals 13 residues. The germline CDR1 and CDR2 sequences are MDHEN and SYDVKM. Between the trimmed V and J ends, which lost 7 bases and 1 base, there was a span of 5 bases. The CDR3 loop is CASIRSGANVLTF. The DNA of the CDR3 is TGTGCCAGCATCCGGTCTGGGGCCAACGTCCTGACTTTC.

This clonotype was seen repeatedly, ten times or more. This chain connects TRBV29-1 to TRBJ2-1; 10 nucleotides match TRBD2. CDR1 is SQVTM, CDR2 ANQGSEA, per germline. The CDR3 contains 16 residues. V was clipped by 0 bases and J by 4 bases; unmatched bases: 6. In nucleotides, the CDR3 is TGCAGCGTTGAAGATCTTCAAGCGGGAGGGTACAATGAGCAGTTCTTC. It encodes CSVEDLQAGGYNEQFF.

In this sample, this clonotype turned up many times. V is TRBV19 and J is TRBJ2-1, with D hard to call. Germline CDR1 and CDR2: LNHDA and SQIVND (reference sequence). Trimming pared 7 bases from V and 6 bases from J, leaving 19 bases between. This CDR3 has 15 residues. This chain's CDR3 is CASTPGGRTSNEQFF. DNA for the CDR3: TGTGCCAGTACCCCCGGTGGGCGGACCTCCAATGAGCAGTTCTTC. Looking up the rest from reference TRBV19 and TRBJ2-1 gives the full variable domain: DGGITQSPKYLFRKEGQNVTLSCEQNLNHDAMYWYRQDPGQGLRLIYYSQIVNDFQKGDIAEGYSVSREKKESFPLTVTSAQKNPTAFYLCASTPGGRTSNEQFFGPGTRLTVL.

On this clonotype: The final CDR3 position lacks the conserved phenylalanine or tryptophan, pointing to a likely read error. The limits of the CDR3 on the DNA are not certain, so only TCRdb's listed CDR3 is given. The V and J genes are TRBV21-1 and TRBJ1-1. TRBV21-1 is deemed a pseudogene. Both ends counted, the CDR3 spans 10 residues. CDR3 sequence reads: CASLVVYRSV.